This TCR beta chain is from a study of shared clonotypes between healthy human individuals. In the case of this clone: Its antigen is not known.

Libraries were prepared by immunoSEQ multiplex PCR; TCRdb keeps only in-frame clonotypes and omits some of them. Of 950,000 to 1,300,000 clones in the sample, 65% to 80% were seen once. Both subsets, CD45RA+ naive and CD45RA-negative memory, were split from the CD4+ cells. Study-level results: An anticipated effect of sequencing depth on clonotype sharing among donors was recognized.

The germline V gene encodes CDR1 SGHNT and CDR2 YYREEE (reference sequence). V lost 4 bases and J lost 6, with 19 bases in between. The CDR3 runs to 16 residues. This rearrangement joins TRBV5-4 to TRBJ1-4, with unresolved D. The sequencing sample was made of memory CD4+ T cells sorted from blood. Subset defined: CD45RA-negative fraction. The TCR comes from a man younger than 35 in good health. CDR3: CASSPRTSSAYEKLFF. In nucleotides, the CDR3 is TGTGCCAGCAGCCCTCGGACCTCCAGCGCTTATGAAAAACTGTTTTTT. Looking up the rest from reference TRBV5-4 and TRBJ1-4 gives the full variable domain: ETGVTQSPTHLIKTRGQQVTLRCSSQSGHNTVSWYQQALGQGPQFIFQYYREEENGRGNFPPRFSGLQFPNYSSELNVNALELDDSALYLCASSPRTSSAYEKLFFGSGTQLSVL.